Reported below is one T cell receptor (beta chain). Its target is not known. Germline assignment: CDR1 SGDLS and CDR2 YYNGEE. CDR3 length: 14 residues. Trimming left V 3 bases short and J 9 bases short, with 16 bases between. This record belongs to a study of T cell responses to AZD1222 COVID-19 vaccine. General observations from the study: Only after the peak T cell response were repertoires sampled. Nearly half of spike-specific TCRs reportedly target variant regions that are unmutated in the B.1.351 and B.1.1.7 variants.

Clones were read by immunoSEQ multiplex PCR, and TCRdb kept only the in-frame ones, dropping some. Here the sample spans some 150,000 clones, under 95% being singletons. This chain uses TRBV9 with TRBJ2-1; no firm D call. Specimen: peripheral blood, collected 28 days after the second AZD1222 dose. This clonotype was sampled from an adult who received the AZD1222 COVID-19 vaccine. This CDR3 reads CASSARLGSSEQFF. As DNA, the CDR3 is TGTGCCAGCAGCGCCCGCCTGGGATCGAGTGAGCAGTTCTTC.